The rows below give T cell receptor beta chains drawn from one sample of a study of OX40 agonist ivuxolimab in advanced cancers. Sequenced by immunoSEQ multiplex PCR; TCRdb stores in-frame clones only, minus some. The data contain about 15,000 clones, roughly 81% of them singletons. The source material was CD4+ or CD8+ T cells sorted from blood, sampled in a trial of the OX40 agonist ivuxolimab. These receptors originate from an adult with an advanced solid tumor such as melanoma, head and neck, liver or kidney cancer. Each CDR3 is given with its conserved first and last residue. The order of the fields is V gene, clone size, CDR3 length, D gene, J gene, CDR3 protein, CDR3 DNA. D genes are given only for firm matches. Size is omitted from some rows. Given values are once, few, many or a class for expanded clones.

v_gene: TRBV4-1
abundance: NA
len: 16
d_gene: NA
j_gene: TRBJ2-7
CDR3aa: CASSQDLRESSYEQYF
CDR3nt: TGCGCCAGCAGCCAAGATCTAAGGGAGAGCTCCTACGAGCAGTACTTC

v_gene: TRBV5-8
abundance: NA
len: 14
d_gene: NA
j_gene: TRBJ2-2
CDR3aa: CASSSRPNTGELFF
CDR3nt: TGTGCCAGCAGCTCGAGGCCGAACACCGGGGAGCTGTTTTTT

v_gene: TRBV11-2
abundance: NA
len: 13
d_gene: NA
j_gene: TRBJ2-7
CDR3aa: CASSLSFSYEQYF
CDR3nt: TGTGCCAGCAGCTTATCCTTCTCCTACGAGCAGTACTTC

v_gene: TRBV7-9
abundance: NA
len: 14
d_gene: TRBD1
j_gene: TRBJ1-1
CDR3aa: CASSVQGGTTEAFF
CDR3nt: TGTGCCAGCAGCGTACAGGGGGGTACCACTGAAGCTTTCTTT

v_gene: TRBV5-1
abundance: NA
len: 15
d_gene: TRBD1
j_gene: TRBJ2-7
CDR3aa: CASSLGQGATYEQYF
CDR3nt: TGCGCCAGCAGCCTAGGACAGGGGGCTACCTACGAGCAGTACTTC

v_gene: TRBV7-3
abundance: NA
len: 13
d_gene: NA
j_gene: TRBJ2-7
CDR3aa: CASRDTLTYEQYF
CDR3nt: TGTGCCAGCAGGGACACCTTAACCTACGAGCAGTACTTC

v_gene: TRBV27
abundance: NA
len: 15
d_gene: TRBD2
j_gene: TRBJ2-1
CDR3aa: CASTWGGAGVYEQFF
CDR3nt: TGTGCCAGCACGTGGGGGGGAGCGGGAGTCTATGAGCAGTTCTTC

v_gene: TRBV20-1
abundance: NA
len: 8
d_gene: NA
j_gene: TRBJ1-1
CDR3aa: CSAPEAFF
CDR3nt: TGCAGTGCTCCGGAAGCTTTCTTT

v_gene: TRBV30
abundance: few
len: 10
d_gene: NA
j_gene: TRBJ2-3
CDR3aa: CAWGLDTQYF
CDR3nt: TGTGCCTGGGGACTAGATACGCAGTATTTT

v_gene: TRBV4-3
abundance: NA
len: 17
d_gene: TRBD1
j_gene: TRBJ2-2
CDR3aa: CASSQDFGTGMAGELFF
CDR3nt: TGCGCCAGCAGCCAAGATTTTGGGACAGGGATGGCCGGGGAGCTGTTTTTT

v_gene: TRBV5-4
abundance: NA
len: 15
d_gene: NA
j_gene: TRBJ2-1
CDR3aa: CASSLTGDPWDEQFF
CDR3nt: TGTGCCAGCAGCTTGACGGGAGATCCCTGGGACGAGCAGTTCTTC

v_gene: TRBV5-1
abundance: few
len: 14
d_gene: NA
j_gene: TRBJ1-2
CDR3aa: CASSLGGSLGDYTF
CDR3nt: TGCGCCAGCAGCTTGGGCGGCAGTTTAGGGGACTACACCTTC

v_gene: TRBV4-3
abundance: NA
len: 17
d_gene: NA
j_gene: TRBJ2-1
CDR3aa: CASSQGAGQSSYNEQFF
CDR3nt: TGCGCCAGCAGCCAAGGGGCGGGACAGAGCTCCTACAATGAGCAGTTCTTC